Below are 14 T cell receptor beta chains sequenced from a single sample in a study of regulatory T cells in long-lasting Graves disease. Building the TCR beta libraries relied on iRepertoire HTBI primers, and CDR3 regions underwent Arm-PCR. TCRdb redid the calling of the multiplex PCR reads with MiXCR, one entry per CDR3 protein. Of 360,000 or so distinct CDR3 sequences in the sample, around 15% are singletons; the top ten hold around 21%. Time point described: newly diagnosed GD, antithyroid drugs for less than 3 months. The TCR library was prepared using RNA isolated from PBMCs. This same sample was also part of a study on T cells in Graves' hyperthyroidism and ophthalmopathy.

The source was peripheral blood mononuclear cells (PBMCs), collected at new diagnosis, from a patient treated with antithyroid drugs. These receptors all stem from a young woman with Graves disease.

This clonotype was counted ten times or more. The V gene is TRBV18, the J gene TRBJ2-5, with a possible D match to TRBD2 (6 bases). CDR1 is KGHSH, CDR2 LQKENI, per germline. CDR3 length: 15 amino acids. Trimming cost V 1 base and J 2 bases, with 11 bases left between them. This CDR3 is CASSPRNGRQETQYF. In nucleotides, the CDR3 is TGTGCCAGCTCACCACGGAACGGGAGACAAGAGACCCAGTACTTC.

V gene TRBV6-1 combines with J gene TRBJ2-3, with 9 bases lining up with TRBD2. Germline CDR1 MNHNS, CDR2 SASEGT. The V gene end was trimmed by 5 bases and the J gene end by 3 bases; junction bases not matched to a gene: 3. The CDR3 is 14 residues long. The CDR3 region has the DNA TGTGCCAGCAGTCCTAGCGGGGATACAGATACGCAGTATTTT. It translates to CASSPSGDTDTQYF.

This clonotype has a single count. Just one base apart from a much larger clone, this may be a read error. The V and J genes are TRBV20-1 and TRBJ2-7, with TRBD2 matching over 8 bases. The CDR3 covers 16 residues. V lost 0 bases and J lost 9; bases outside the gene matches: 16. Per germline, CDR1 DFQATT and CDR2 SNEGSKA (reference sequence). The CDR3 is CSARDVQSGRIDGQYF. The CDR3 region has the DNA TGCAGTGCTAGAGATGTACAGAGCGGGAGAATCGACGGGCAGTACTTC.

This clonotype was seen many times. The J gene is TRBJ2-3, the V gene TRBV5-1, with D unresolved. Deletions cut 3 bases from V and 5 bases from J, with 16 bases between. Germline assignment: CDR1 SGHRS and CDR2 YFSETQ. This CDR3 region has 15 residues. CDR3 region: CASSSSQRSVDTQYF. CDR3 coding DNA: TGCGCCAGCAGCTCCTCTCAGAGGTCCGTAGATACGCAGTATTTT.

This clonotype has just a few counts. The junction and the germline gene differ at one end; a read error may be behind it. This rearrangement joins TRBV5-1 to TRBJ1-1; 7 bases fit TRBD1. The CDR3 is 13 amino acids. The germline gives CDR1 SGHRS, CDR2 YFSETQ. CDR3 residues: CASSLRGLAEAFF. The CDR3 nucleotides are TGTGCCAGCAGCTTAAGGGGGCTGGCTGAAGCTTTCTTT.

The chain employs TRBV18 and TRBJ2-1; 7 bases match TRBD1. Germline V gives CDR1 KGHSH, CDR2 LQKENI. The CDR3 consists of 15 residues. The J segment lost 7 bases and the V segment lost 0 bases, leaving 6 bases of the junction unmatched. The CDR3 here is CASSPPGKGANEQFF. For the CDR3, the DNA is TGTGCCAGCTCACCACCGGGAAAGGGGGCTAATGAGCAGTTCTTC.

The rearrangement joins TRBV6-2 or TRBV6-3 to TRBJ1-2, with D possibly being TRBD1 (6 bases). CDR1 is MNHEY, CDR2 SVGEGT, per germline. With 2 bases removed from V and 0 bases from J, the gap between germline ends came to 16 bases. This CDR3 region has 17 residues. In DNA, the CDR3 is TGTGCCAGCAGTTACCCCCTTGGAGGGGGAGCTAACTATGGCTACACCTTC. Protein sequence: CASSYPLGGGANYGYTF.

The chain is built from TRBV6-1 and TRBJ1-5; 7 positions match TRBD1. Trimming took 7 bases from V and 0 from J; bases not matched to a gene: 12. The CDR3 covers 17 residues. CDR1 MNHNS and CDR2 SASEGT come from the germline V gene. The chain's CDR3 is CASIHDREGYSNQPQHF. The DNA for the CDR3 is TGTGCCAGCATCCACGACAGGGAGGGCTATAGCAATCAGCCCCAGCATTTT.

This clonotype came up many times. The V call is TRBV11-2, the J call TRBJ2-5; TRBD1 or TRBD2 may be the D gene (5 bases each). Germline values: CDR1 SGHAT, CDR2 FQNNGV. Trimming shortened V by 5 bases and J by 1 base, and 17 bases separated the two germline ends. The CDR3 contains 16 residues. The CDR3 loop reads CASSPLRGGAQETQYF. DNA of the CDR3: TGTGCCAGCAGCCCCCTGAGGGGCGGAGCCCAAGAGACCCAGTACTTC.

This clonotype was observed many times. The genes are TRBV11-2 and TRBJ2-7; D is perhaps TRBD2 (6 bases). This CDR3 has 14 residues. With 3 bases removed from V and 1 base from J, the gap between germline ends came to 10 bases. The germline V gene encodes CDR1 SGHAT and CDR2 FQNNGV. The DNA of the CDR3 is TGTGCCAGCAGCTTGGGACTGAAGTCCTACGAGCAGTACTTC. As protein: CASSLGLKSYEQYF. Using reference TRBV11-2 and TRBJ2-7 for the parts outside the CDR3, the full variable domain is EAGVAQSPRYKIIEKRQSVAFWCNPISGHATLYWYQQILGQGPKLLIQFQNNGVVDDSQLPKDRFSAERLKGVDSTLKIQPAKLEDSAVYLCASSLGLKSYEQYFGPGTRLTVT.

About this clonotype: A much larger clone is a single base away; this may be a read error. V usage is TRBV2 and J usage is TRBJ2-3; D is unclear. Germline CDR1 is SNHLY and CDR2 is FYNNEI. CDR3 size: 15 residues. V was cut by 2 bases and J by 1 base, with 10 bases left in between. The CDR3 loop reads CASSESTGGTDTQYF. In nucleotides, the CDR3 is TGTGCCAGCAGTGAATCGACTGGTGGCACAGATACGCAGTATTTT. The variable domain in full, with the rest retrieved from reference TRBV2 and TRBJ2-3, is EPEVTQTPSHQVTQMGQEVILRCVPISNHLYFYWYRQILGQKVEFLVSFYNNEISEKSEIFDDQFSVERPDGSNFTLKIRSTKLEDSAMYFCASSESTGGTDTQYFGPGTRLTVL.

This clonotype has only a few counts. The gene calls are TRBV5-6 and TRBJ2-5, with TRBD2 matching 7 bases. Germline CDR1 and CDR2: SGHDT and YYEEEE. CDR3 length: 15 amino acids. V dropped 5 bases and J dropped 1; count of bases not matched to a gene: 8. CDR3 coding DNA: TGTGCCAGCAGGGCAGCTAGCGGATTCCAAGAGACCCAGTACTTC. Translating gives CASRAASGFQETQYF. The entire variable domain, with the rest obtained from reference TRBV5-6 and TRBJ2-5, is as follows: DAGVTQSPTHLIKTRGQQVTLRCSPKSGHDTVSWYQQALGQGPQFIFQYYEEEERQRGNFPDRFSGHQFPNYSSELNVNALLLGDSALYLCASRAASGFQETQYFGPGTRLLVL.

The CDR3 DNA sequence: TGTGCCAGCAGAACAGGGGCAAATCAGCCCCAGCATTTT. Its protein is CASRTGANQPQHF. This chain connects TRBV6-1 to TRBJ1-5; 7 nucleotides align to TRBD1. Germline V CDR1 and CDR2: MNHNS, SASEGT. V shed 6 bases, J shed 4 bases, and the junction held 3 bases outside the gene matches. The CDR3 length is 13 residues.

This clonotype was counted many times. The chain has TRBV6-1 and TRBJ1-5; D may be TRBD1 (5 bases). Germline V gene lookup returns CDR1 MNHNS and CDR2 SASEGT. The V gene lost 5 bases and the J gene lost 7 bases, with 21 bases spanning the gap. This CDR3 contains 16 residues. The CDR3, as DNA: TGTGCCAGCAGTAGCCAGGGAAGAGGAGCGTGGCAGCCCCAGCATTTT. It yields the protein CASSSQGRGAWQPQHF.